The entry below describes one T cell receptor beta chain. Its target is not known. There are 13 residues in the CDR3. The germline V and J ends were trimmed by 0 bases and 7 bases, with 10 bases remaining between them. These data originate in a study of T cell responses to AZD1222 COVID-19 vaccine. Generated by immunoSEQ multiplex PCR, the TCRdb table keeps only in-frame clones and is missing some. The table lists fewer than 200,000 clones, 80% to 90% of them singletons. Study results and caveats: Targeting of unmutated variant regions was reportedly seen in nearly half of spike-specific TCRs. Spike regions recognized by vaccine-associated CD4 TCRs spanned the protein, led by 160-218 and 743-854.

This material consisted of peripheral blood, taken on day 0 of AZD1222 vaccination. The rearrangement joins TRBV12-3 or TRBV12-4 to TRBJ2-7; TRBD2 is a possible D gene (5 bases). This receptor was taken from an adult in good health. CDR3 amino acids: CASSLARRREQYF. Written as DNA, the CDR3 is TGTGCCAGCAGTTTAGCGCGGCGGAGGGAGCAGTACTTC.